The entry below gives a single TCR beta chain sequence along with its context. The antigen it binds to is not known. The sample holds no much larger clone one base away, and base qualities are not on file. High-throughput TCR beta sequencing profiled peripheral blood CD8+ and CD4+ T cells from healthy donors, Susac syndrome patients and multiple sclerosis patients. Treatment-naive patients with stable or active relapsing-remitting disease fulfilling revised McDonald criteria were used as multiple sclerosis controls. Bulk CD8+ and CD4+ T cells were purified by magnetic negative isolation, whereas CD8+ TEMRA cells were enriched by FACS. Blood was drawn into EDTA tubes, processed within 24 hours, and PBMCs were isolated by density gradient centrifugation. PBMCs intended for TCR sequencing were cryopreserved in liquid nitrogen and were subsequently thawed in a 37 degrees C water bath. Purity of sorted or isolated CD4+, CD8+ and CD8+ TEMRA cells was at least 90%.

RNA was extracted using the RNeasy kit, and roughly 0.45 to 1 ug of the RNA was reverse transcribed with random hexamers. The immunoSEQ multiplex PCR assay, covering 54 Vbeta and 13 Jbeta segments, was used to amplify TCR beta CDR3 regions. To correct PCR amplification bias, a synthetic template baseline was used for both primer optimization and computational correction. As for how the authors treated the data: Reads were annotated to V, D and J genes per IMGT and analyzed with immunoSEQ Analyzer, keeping only productive sequences. Clonality was computed as one minus Shannon entropy normalized by log2 of the number of productive unique sequences. Public and private clones were assessed among the 100 most prevalent clones of each patient and control. A clone was defined as Susac-specific if it was absent from the healthy and MS cohorts, from over a thousand published viral clones and from other ImmuneACCESS disease sequences. TCRdb handled the public reads itself, with Q25 trimming in fastp and clone calling in MiXCR, and kept productive beta chains. Entries are consolidated by CDR3 protein sequence, retaining the most common genes and DNA. The V and J calls reflect TCRdb's pipeline rather than the authors' work. Counted in this sample were some 260,000 distinct CDR3 sequences; 80% to 90% of them appeared once. 0.11% of the sample is held by the ten biggest clonotypes.

This entry comes from a study of CD8 T cells in Susac syndrome (dated by TCRdb to between 2017 and 2020). About the full investigation: Repertoire sequencing was used to test whether CD8+ T cell activation and differentiation in Susac syndrome was antigen driven. The study compared CD8+ T cell repertoire clonality among 12 healthy donors, approximately 14 Susac syndrome patients and roughly 16 multiple sclerosis patients. Study-level results and caveats: The study acknowledged that relatively few individuals were included in the TCR sequencing and HLA analysis.

Relative to germline, V is 5 bases shorter and J is 0 bases shorter, with 14 bases between their ends. CDR1 and CDR2, looked up from the germline V gene (reference sequence), are PRHDT and FYEKMQ. Counted from cysteine to phenylalanine, this CDR3 has 15 amino acids. Only the CDR3 region is kept as DNA, spanning 45 bases read in frame from base 1. The chain is assembled from TRBV13 and TRBJ2-7; TRBD1 is a possible D gene, resting on 6 matching bases. The clonotype comes from a human donor with multiple sclerosis. The material sequenced was CD8+ T cells from PBMCs. DNA sequence: TGTGCCAGCAGCGCGAGGGACACCTCCTCCTACGAGCAGTACTTC. It translates to CASSARDTSSYEQYF. Where the CDR3 stops, the reference TRBV13 and TRBJ2-7 genes take over; the full variable domain is AAGVIQSPRHLIKEKRETATLKCYPIPRHDTVYWYQQGPGQDPQFLISFYEKMQSDKGSIPDRFSAQQFSDYHSELNMSSLELGDSALYFCASSARDTSSYEQYFGPGTRLTVT.